The entry below describes one TCR beta chain. The same CDR3 is also encoded by other DNA sequences in this sample. The repertoire was sequenced with immunoSEQ multiplex PCR; TCRdb's copy has only in-frame clones and lacks some. There are 170,000 or so clones in the sample; 90% occur only once, and about 1.4% lies in the top ten. These data originate in a study of T cell responses to AZD1222 COVID-19 vaccine. This CDR3 is 11 amino acids long. Germline V CDR1 and CDR2: SGHRS, YFSETQ. V was clipped by 3 bases and J by 2 bases, with 3 bases between them. The J gene is TRBJ2-7, the V gene TRBV5-1; no clear D. This clonotype was sampled from an adult in good health. This specimen consisted of peripheral blood, obtained on day 0 of AZD1222 vaccination. CDR3 sequence reads: CASSSAYEQYF. The CDR3 DNA reads as TGCGCCAGCAGCTCAGCCTACGAGCAGTACTTC. The full variable domain, in which reference TRBV5-1 and TRBJ2-7 provide the parts outside the CDR3, is KAGVTQTPRYLIKTRGQQVTLSCSPISGHRSVSWYQQTPGQGLQFLFEYFSETQRNKGNFPGRFSGRQFSNSRSEMNVSTLELGDSALYLCASSSAYEQYFGPGTRLTVT.